This entry lists 29 T cell receptor beta chains sequenced from one sample in a study of T cell repertoires in cytomegalovirus infection. TCRdb processed the reads anew with MiXCR; each CDR3 protein has one entry. Of around 310,000 distinct CDR3 sequences detected, approximately 32% appear once; the ten largest clones hold 20%. The antigens for these receptors are not known. This specimen was cultured PBMCs, taken from culture after CMV antigen stimulation. Source of these receptors: a human donor in good health (CMV status not recorded). Some clones in this sample may be carry-over from other donors' samples.

This clonotype has a single count. The V call is TRBV5-1, the J call TRBJ1-3; D is possibly TRBD1 (6 bases). Trimming stripped 6 bases from V and 2 bases from J, with 18 bases between. The CDR3 runs to 16 residues. Germline V gene sequence: CDR1 SGHRS, CDR2 YFSETQ. The CDR3 region is CASTLGPTGTGNTIYF. The DNA of the CDR3 is TGCGCCAGCACCCTTGGTCCCACAGGGACTGGAAACACCATATATTTT.

With regard to this clonotype: A read error is possible here, since a much larger clone lies one base away. The chain combines TRBV7-2 with TRBJ1-1; D is unclear. The length of the CDR3 is 13 residues. Germline CDR1 is SGHTA and CDR2 is FQGNSA. The ends were cut back, 2 bases at V and 1 base at J, with 5 bases in the middle. As DNA, the CDR3 is TGTGCCAGCAGCTTATCGTGGAACACTGAAGCTTTCTTT. Translating it yields CASSLSWNTEAFF. Complete variable domain (other parts from reference TRBV7-2 and TRBJ1-1): GAGVSQSPSNKVTEKGKDVELRCDPISGHTALYWYRQSLGQGLEFLIYFQGNSAPDKSGLPSDRFSAERTGGSVSTLTIQRTQQEDSAVYLCASSLSWNTEAFFGQGTRLTVV.

This clonotype turned up a few times. The genes are TRBV29-1 and TRBJ1-2; D gene unclear. CDR3 length equals 15 residues. The V end was cut by 4 bases, the J end by 2 bases, with 17 bases between. Germline assignment: CDR1 SQVTM and CDR2 ANQGSEA. As DNA, the CDR3 is TGCAGCGTTGTAGACCACTCAGAGCCGAACTATGGCTACACCTTC. Residues: CSVVDHSEPNYGYTF. The full variable domain, its missing parts supplied by reference TRBV29-1 and TRBJ1-2, is SAVISQKPSRDICQRGTSLTIQCQVDSQVTMMFWYRQQPGQSLTLIATANQGSEATYESGFVIDKFPISRPNLTFSTLTVSNMSPEDSSIYLCSVVDHSEPNYGYTFGSGTRLTVV.

The rearrangement links TRBV19 to TRBJ2-3; D ambiguous. Trimming removed 5 bases at V and 2 bases at J, with 11 bases between. CDR1 LNHDA and CDR2 SQIVND come from the germline V gene (reference sequence). This CDR3 region has 14 residues. Here the CDR3 DNA reads TGTGCCAGTAGTTCCCGGACGGACACAGATACGCAGTATTTT. Translation gives CASSSRTDTDTQYF.

The chain uses TRBV28 and TRBJ1-2; 8 bases are shared with TRBD1. Per germline, CDR1 MDHEN and CDR2 SYDVKM. The CDR3 covers 15 residues. V was clipped by 5 bases and J by 2 bases; unmatched bases: 7. The CDR3 is CASSQERTGNYGYTF. CDR3 DNA: TGTGCCAGCAGTCAGGAGAGGACAGGGAACTATGGCTACACCTTC.

Written as DNA, the CDR3 is TGTGCCAGCAGTAGCGGGATAGCCAAAAACATTCAGTACTTC. The encoded protein is CASSSGIAKNIQYF. The chain joins TRBV2 to TRBJ2-4; TRBD2 aligns across 7 bases. The J segment lost 0 bases and the V segment lost 5 bases, leaving 1 base of the junction unmatched. Germline lookup yields CDR1 SNHLY and CDR2 FYNNEI. CDR3 length: 14 residues.

The chain links TRBV19 to TRBJ2-3; 8 nucleotides align to TRBD1. Looked up from germline, CDR1 is LNHDA and CDR2 is SQIVND (reference sequence). V lost 4 bases to trimming and J lost 1 base; unmatched junction nucleotides: 7. CDR3 size: 16 residues. The CDR3 reads CASSTNRGSGTDTQYF. The CDR3, as DNA: TGTGCCAGTAGTACCAACAGGGGGTCTGGCACAGATACGCAGTATTTT.

A single count supports this clonotype. The rearrangement uses TRBV2 and TRBJ1-6, with D maybe TRBD1 (5 bases). Germline V gene data show CDR1 as SNHLY and CDR2 as FYNNEI. There are 15 residues in the CDR3. V was pared by 4 bases and J by 7 bases, with 14 bases between. The CDR3 is CASSAREGKNSPLHF. The CDR3 DNA sequence: TGTGCCAGCAGTGCAAGGGAGGGGAAAAATTCACCCCTCCACTTT.

V gene TRBV7-9 combines with J gene TRBJ1-1; D remains unclear. From germline, CDR1 is SEHNR and CDR2 FQNEAQ (reference sequence). The CDR3 totals 14 residues. Trimming left V 0 bases short and J 10 bases short, with 15 bases between. This CDR3 is CASSLAVMGSGAFF. The CDR3 bases are TGTGCCAGCAGCTTAGCAGTTATGGGTTCGGGAGCTTTCTTT.

This clonotype was seen many times. The rearrangement joins TRBV7-2 to TRBJ1-1; weak D call: TRBD1 (6 bases). The CDR3 has 14 amino acids. Deletions cut 4 bases from V and 4 bases from J, with 13 bases between. Germline values: CDR1 SGHTA, CDR2 FQGNSA. CDR3 coding DNA: TGTGCCAGCAGCTCCTCGGGGGCGGGCACTGAAGCTTTCTTT. Translation gives CASSSSGAGTEAFF. Full variable domain (rest looked up from reference TRBV7-2 and TRBJ1-1): GAGVSQSPSNKVTEKGKDVELRCDPISGHTALYWYRQSLGQGLEFLIYFQGNSAPDKSGLPSDRFSAERTGGSVSTLTIQRTQQEDSAVYLCASSSSGAGTEAFFGQGTRLTVV.

This chain links TRBV24-1 with TRBJ2-7; the D gene is possibly TRBD2 (5 bases). CDR1 is KGHDR and CDR2 is SFDVKD in the germline V gene. CDR3 size: 13 residues. The ends were cut back, 1 base at V and 6 bases at J, with 9 bases in the middle. The CDR3 loop is CATSDLGSLEQYF. In DNA form, the CDR3 reads TGTGCCACCAGTGATTTAGGGAGTCTCGAGCAGTACTTC.

The chain recombines TRBV4-1 with TRBJ1-6; possible D gene TRBD1, 5 bases. Deletions cut 8 bases from V and 6 bases from J, with 11 bases between. The V gene's germline CDR1 is MGHRA and CDR2 YSYEKL. The CDR3 has 13 amino acids. The CDR3: CASWSGGNSPLHF. CDR3 bases: TGCGCCAGCTGGTCTGGGGGTAATTCACCCCTCCACTTT.

The V and J genes are TRBV7-9 and TRBJ1-2; unclear D gene. The germline gives CDR1 SEHNR, CDR2 FQNEAQ (reference sequence). The CDR3 loop spans 15 amino acids. V dropped 0 bases and J dropped 8 bases, with 16 bases sitting between them. Here the CDR3 DNA reads TGTGCCAGCAGCTTAGCGAGAGAGGGTTCGCGCGGCTACACCTTC. Translation gives CASSLAREGSRGYTF.

The chain combines TRBV20-1 with TRBJ1-1; maybe TRBD1 (5 bases). In germline, CDR1 is DFQATT, CDR2 SNEGSKA (reference sequence). This CDR3 region has 14 residues. Trimming removed 1 base from V and 1 base from J, with 10 bases in between. CDR3 nucleotide sequence: TGCAGTGCTAGAGGGGGACTGGGGAACACTGAAGCTTTCTTT. It is translated as CSARGGLGNTEAFF.

This clonotype was detected only a few times. The J gene is TRBJ1-4, the V gene TRBV9; D is unclear. The CDR3 extends over 14 amino acids. Germline CDR1 reads SGDLS; CDR2 reads YYNGEE. V was shortened by 3 bases and J by 1 base, with 7 bases between the two germline ends. The CDR3 coding sequence is TGTGCCAGCAGCGAAAAGGGAACTAATGAAAAACTGTTTTTT. It is translated as CASSEKGTNEKLFF.

V is TRBV27 and J is TRBJ2-7; maybe TRBD1 (6 bases). V was cut by 8 bases and J by 0 bases, with 11 bases left in between. This CDR3 contains 13 residues. Per germline, CDR1 MNHEY and CDR2 SMNVEV (reference sequence). CDR3 residues: CASSRDNSYEQYF. In DNA, the CDR3 is TGTGCCAGCTCCCGGGACAACTCCTACGAGCAGTACTTC.

This clonotype was detected ten times or more. The CDR3 DNA reads as TGTGCCACCCGCAGGGGGCACACCGGGGAGCTGTTTTTT. Its protein product is CATRRGHTGELFF. The J gene is TRBJ2-2, the V gene TRBV7-2; 8 bases line up with TRBD1. CDR3 length: 13 amino acids. Germline V gene data show CDR1 as SGHTA and CDR2 as FQGNSA. V lost 10 bases to trimming and J lost 3 bases; unmatched junction nucleotides: 4.

The genes are TRBV12-3 or TRBV12-4 and TRBJ1-5, with D unresolved. The V gene lost 5 bases and the J gene lost 3 bases, with 14 bases spanning the gap. This CDR3 spans 15 amino acids. CDR3 DNA: TGTGCCAGCAGTCCTGTAGGGTGGCTCAATCAGCCCCAGCATTTT. Protein sequence: CASSPVGWLNQPQHF.

The chain recombines TRBV7-7 with TRBJ1-5; TRBD1 might be the D (5 bases). Germline V gene lookup returns CDR1 SSHAT and CDR2 FNYEAQ (reference sequence). Trimming cost V 1 base and J 6 bases, with 10 bases left between them. This CDR3 is built from 14 residues. As DNA, the CDR3 is TGTGCCAGCAGCTTAGGGGCAGGGAGTCAGCCCCAGCATTTT. Residues: CASSLGAGSQPQHF.

The sample holds a few counts of this clonotype. The chain has TRBV10-2 and TRBJ1-1, with D maybe TRBD1 (6 bases). The CDR3 runs to 14 residues. The ends were cut back, 6 bases at V and 1 base at J, with 12 bases in the middle. CDR1 and CDR2 from the germline V gene are WSHSY and SAAADI. Here the CDR3 DNA reads TGCGCCAGCAGGTCCGGGACACCGAACACTGAAGCTTTCTTT. Translated: CASRSGTPNTEAFF.

This clonotype has just a few counts. The chain links TRBV7-9 to TRBJ1-2; possible D gene TRBD1, 6 bases. The CDR3 is 15 amino acids. Germline V gives CDR1 SEHNR, CDR2 FQNEAQ (reference sequence). With 5 bases removed from V and 6 bases from J, the gap between germline ends came to 19 bases. The CDR3 DNA is TGTGCCAGCAGCCTGATACAGGACGGGGGCCATGGCTACACCTTC. The encoded protein is CASSLIQDGGHGYTF.

This clonotype was observed a handful of times. The V and J genes are TRBV10-3 and TRBJ2-7; TRBD1 matches at 10 bases. J was trimmed by 1 base and V by 2 bases; bases with no gene match: 2. This CDR3 region has 15 residues. CDR1 and CDR2 (germline): ENHRY, SYGVKD. The CDR3 nucleotides are TGTGCCATCAGTGAGGGACAGGGGGTATCCTACGAGCAGTACTTC. It is translated as CAISEGQGVSYEQYF.

A few counts support this clonotype. V usage is TRBV7-9 and J usage is TRBJ1-5, with a tentative D call TRBD1 (5 bases). There are 14 residues in the CDR3. CDR1 is SEHNR and CDR2 is FQNEAQ in the germline V gene (reference sequence). Trimming stripped 5 bases from V and 4 bases from J, with 12 bases between. For the CDR3, the DNA is TGTGCCAGCAGCAAAGGGTGGGGGAATCAGCCCCAGCATTTT. It is translated as CASSKGWGNQPQHF.

The chain couples TRBV11-2 to TRBJ2-7; possible D gene TRBD2, 5 bases. The CDR3 sequence is 14 residues long. Germline CDR1 and CDR2: SGHAT and FQNNGV. V dropped 1 base and J dropped 2 bases, with 9 bases sitting between them. DNA for the CDR3: TGTGCCAGCAGCTTAGCTGCGGGTACCTACGAGCAGTACTTC. The encoded protein is CASSLAAGTYEQYF.

This clonotype was detected a few times. V usage is TRBV15 and J usage is TRBJ2-3, with 7 bases identical to TRBD2. V shed 4 bases, J shed 4 bases, and the junction held 2 bases outside the gene matches. Germline values: CDR1 LNHNV, CDR2 YYDKDF (reference sequence). The CDR3 length is 13 residues. The DNA of the CDR3 is TGTGCCACCAGCACGGCGGGAGCAGATACGCAGTATTTT. It is translated as CATSTAGADTQYF.

This clonotype was observed a few times. V is TRBV6-6 and J is TRBJ2-1; 15 bases are a match to TRBD2. This CDR3 has 18 amino acids. Germline V gene lookup returns CDR1 MNHNY and CDR2 SVGAGI (reference sequence). The V and J ends lost 5 bases and 7 bases, in that order; junction bases with no gene match: 12. The CDR3 bases are TGTGCCAGCAGTCCCCAAATTGGGACTAGCGGGAGGCAGAATGAGCAGTTCTTC. Amino acid sequence: CASSPQIGTSGRQNEQFF.

This clonotype was detected many times. The chain carries TRBV7-6 and TRBJ2-2; 7 bases line up with TRBD1. Looked up from germline, CDR1 is SGHVS and CDR2 is FNYEAQ. The length of the CDR3 is 16 residues. V was clipped by 4 bases and J by 4 bases; unmatched bases: 9. Written as DNA, the CDR3 is TGTGCCAGCAGCTCGGGACAGCTTGGTACCACCGGGGAGCTGTTTTTT. Amino acid sequence: CASSSGQLGTTGELFF.

This clonotype was observed at least ten times. This chain joins TRBV7-2 and TRBJ2-1; 8 nucleotides line up with TRBD2. Looked up from germline, CDR1 is SGHTA and CDR2 is FQGNSA. V shed 2 bases and J 6 bases; nucleotides not matched to a gene: 12. The CDR3 covers 17 residues. The CDR3 DNA reads as TGTGCCAGCAGCTTAATCCCACCCGGGACTAGGGGCAATGAGCAGTTCTTC. Translating it yields CASSLIPPGTRGNEQFF.

The table lists this clonotype with a few counts. The rearrangement links TRBV2 to TRBJ2-5; D not certain. The germline V and J ends were trimmed by 1 base and 5 bases, with 11 bases remaining between them. The CDR3 spans 14 residues. CDR1 is SNHLY and CDR2 is FYNNEI in the germline V gene. The CDR3 sequence: CASSEGRSTETQYF. CDR3 in DNA: TGTGCCAGCAGTGAAGGCAGATCCACGGAGACCCAGTACTTC.